This T cell receptor beta chain was documented in a study of early T cells in non-severe SARS-CoV-2 infection. At the level of the study: Sequenced material consisted of bulk RNA (from unsorted whole blood), and chains were unpaired.

TCRdb ran MiXCR on the 5' RACE reads and lists one entry per CDR3 protein. The profile covers approximately 62,000 distinct CDR3 sequences, with 9.5% to 15% appearing a single time and less than 4.5% taken by the ten largest. In its sample, this clonotype was seen many times. No antigen is known for it. Findings of the study overall: Matching against VDJdb likely underestimated virus-specific expansions, favoring anti-spike CD8.

This CDR3 has 17 amino acids. The V gene's germline CDR1 is SGHRS and CDR2 YFSETQ. With 7 bases clipped from V and 8 bases from J, the junction kept 18 bases outside the gene matches. This receptor was identified in an adult who was a healthcare worker with PCR-confirmed SARS-CoV-2 infection or an uninfected control (not recorded which). The chain joins TRBV5-1 to TRBJ2-1; 10 bases agree with TRBD2. The specimen was whole blood. DNA for the CDR3: TGCGCCAGCGGGATCGGACTAGCGGCGTACCTGACCGATGAGCAGTTCTTC. Residues: CASGIGLAAYLTDEQFF.